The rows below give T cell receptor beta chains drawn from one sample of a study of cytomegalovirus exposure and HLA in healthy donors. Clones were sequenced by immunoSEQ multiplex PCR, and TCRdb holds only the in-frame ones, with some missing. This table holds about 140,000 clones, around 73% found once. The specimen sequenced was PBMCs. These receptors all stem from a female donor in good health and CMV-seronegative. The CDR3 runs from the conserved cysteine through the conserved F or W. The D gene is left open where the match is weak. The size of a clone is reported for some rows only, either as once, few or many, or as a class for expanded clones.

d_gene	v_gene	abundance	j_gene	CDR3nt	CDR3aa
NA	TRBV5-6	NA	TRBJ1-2	TGTGCCAGCAGTCCCATCGGGGAGGGTAACTATGGCTACACCTTC	CASSPIGEGNYGYTF
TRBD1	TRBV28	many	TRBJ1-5	TGTGCCAGCAGTCGAGGGGACAGGGCGGGGGATCAGCCCCAGCATTTT	CASSRGDRAGDQPQHF
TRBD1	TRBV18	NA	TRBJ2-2	TGTGCCAGCTCTCTGACAGGGTCGAACGGGGAGCTGTTTTTT	CASSLTGSNGELFF
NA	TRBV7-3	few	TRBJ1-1	TGTGCCAGCAGCCCAGGGATGTTGGCCACTGAAGCTTTCTTT	CASSPGMLATEAFF
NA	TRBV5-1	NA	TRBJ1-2	TGCGCCAGCAGCTTGGAGGCAGGGGAACGGGGCTACACCTTC	CASSLEAGERGYTF
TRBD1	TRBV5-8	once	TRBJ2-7	TGTGCCAGCAGCTCCCGGGACAGCTACGAGCAGTACTTC	CASSSRDSYEQYF
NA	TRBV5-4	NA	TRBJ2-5	TGTGCCAGCAGCCGGTCGACACAAGAGACCCAGTACTTC	CASSRSTQETQYF
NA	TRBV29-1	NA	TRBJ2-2	TGCAGCGTGGATCAACAGGGGAACACCGGGGAGCTGTTTTTT	CSVDQQGNTGELFF
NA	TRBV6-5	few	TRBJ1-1	TGTGCCAGCAGTTATTCCGGACAGACATTGAACACTGAAGCTTTCTTT	CASSYSGQTLNTEAFF
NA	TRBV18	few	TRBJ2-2	TGTGCCAGCTCATCCATGTCCGGCGGGGAGCTGTTTTTT	CASSSMSGGELFF
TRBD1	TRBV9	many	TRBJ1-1	TGTGCCAGCAGCGTACAGGACAGGGGGCACACTGAAGCTTTCTTT	CASSVQDRGHTEAFF
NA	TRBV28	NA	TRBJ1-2	TGTGCCAGCAGGACAGCTTATGGCTACACCTTC	CASRTAYGYTF
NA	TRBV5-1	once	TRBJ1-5	TGCGCCAGCAGCTGGGAGGGGGGCTACAATCAGCCCCAGCATTTT	CASSWEGGYNQPQHF
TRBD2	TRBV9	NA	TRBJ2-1	TGTGCCAGCAGCGTATACGGGGGGGGTGAGCAGTTCTTC	CASSVYGGGEQFF
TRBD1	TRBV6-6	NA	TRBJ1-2	TGTGCCAGCAGTACCCGGACAGGGGCAGTCTATGGCTACACCTTC	CASSTRTGAVYGYTF
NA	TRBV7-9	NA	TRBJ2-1	TGTGCCAGCAGCCCGAGCGGGCTCGGCGGGTTCTTC	CASSPSGLGGFF
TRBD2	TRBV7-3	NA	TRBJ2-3	TGTGCCAGCAGCTCCGCGGGGGGAAGCGCAAGCACAGATACGCAGTATTTT	CASSSAGGSASTDTQYF
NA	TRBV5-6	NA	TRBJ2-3	TGTGCCAGCAGCTTGACAACAACAGATACGCAGTATTTT	CASSLTTTDTQYF
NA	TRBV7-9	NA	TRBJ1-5	TGTGCCAGCAGCTTAAACCGGACACCCCAGCATTTT	CASSLNRTPQHF
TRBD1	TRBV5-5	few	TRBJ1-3	TGTGCCAGCAGCCCGTCCGGGACAGGGGGCTTCACCATATATTTT	CASSPSGTGGFTIYF
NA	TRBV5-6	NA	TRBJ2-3	TGTGCCAGCAGCTTGGATCAGGGGAGCACAGATACGCAGTATTTT	CASSLDQGSTDTQYF
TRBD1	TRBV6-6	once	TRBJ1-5	TGTGCCAGCAGTGCGACAGGGGCCAATCAGCCCCAGCATTTT	CASSATGANQPQHF
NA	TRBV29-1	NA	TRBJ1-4	TGCAGCGTGGGGGGGGCAGAGAATGAAAAACTGTTTTTT	CSVGGAENEKLFF
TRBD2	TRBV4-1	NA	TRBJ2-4	TGCGCCAGCAGCCAAACCTGGGGGGAGGGGGCCAAAAACATTCAGTACTTC	CASSQTWGEGAKNIQYF
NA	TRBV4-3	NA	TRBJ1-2	TGCGCCAGCAGCCAACTGCGAGGAGACTATGGCTACACCTTC	CASSQLRGDYGYTF
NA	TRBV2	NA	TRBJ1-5	TGTGCCAGCAGTCCACGACAGACTCATAGCAATCAGCCCCAGCATTTT	CASSPRQTHSNQPQHF
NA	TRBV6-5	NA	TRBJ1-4	TGTGCCAGCAGTGTGCGGGTTTGGGAAAAACTGTTTTTT	CASSVRVWEKLFF
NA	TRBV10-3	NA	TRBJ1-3	TGTGCCATCAGTGGTCTAGTTGGAAACACCATATATTTT	CAISGLVGNTIYF
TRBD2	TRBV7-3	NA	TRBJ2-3	TGTGCCAGCAGCTTAAGAGGACTAGCGGGAAGCACAGATACGCAGTATTTT	CASSLRGLAGSTDTQYF
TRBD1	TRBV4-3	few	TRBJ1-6	TGCGCCAGCAGCCAAGAGACCGGGACAGGGTTTCAAGACCTCCACTTT	CASSQETGTGFQDLHF
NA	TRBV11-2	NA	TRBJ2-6	TGTGCCAGCAGCTTAGACGGGAATGGGGCCAACGTCCTGACTTTC	CASSLDGNGANVLTF
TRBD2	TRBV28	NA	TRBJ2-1	TGTGCCAGCAGGGAGGGACCTAGCGGTGGGCTCTACAATGAGCAGTTCTTC	CASREGPSGGLYNEQFF
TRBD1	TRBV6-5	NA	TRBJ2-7	TGTGCCAGCAGTTACAGAAAATCGGACAGGCTCTACGAGCAGTACTTC	CASSYRKSDRLYEQYF
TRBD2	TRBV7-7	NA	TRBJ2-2	TGTGCTAGCAGCCGCCTGGGTAGCGGGGGAAACACCGGGGAGCTGTTTTTT	CASSRLGSGGNTGELFF
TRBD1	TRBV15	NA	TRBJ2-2	TGTGCCACCAGCAGAGATTTGGCGACAGGGGGAAACGCCGGGGAGCTGTTTTTT	CATSRDLATGGNAGELFF
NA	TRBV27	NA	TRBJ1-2	TGTGCCAGCAGTCCGAGCAGAGCCGGGACATTTTTTATAGCTAACTATGGCTACACCTTC	CASSPSRAGTFFIANYGYTF
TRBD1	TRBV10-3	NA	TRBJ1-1	TGTGCCATCGGACAGGGGAACACTGAAGCTTTCTTT	CAIGQGNTEAFF
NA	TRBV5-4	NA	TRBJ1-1	TGTGCCAGCAGCTTGGCGTACACTGAAGCTTTCTTT	CASSLAYTEAFF
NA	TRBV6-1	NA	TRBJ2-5	TGTGCCAGCAGTGAACAACAGGGAGTGGAGACCCAGTACTTC	CASSEQQGVETQYF
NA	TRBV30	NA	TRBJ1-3	TGTGCCTGGAGGAGTGCAGGGTTGAGAAACACCATATATTTT	CAWRSAGLRNTIYF
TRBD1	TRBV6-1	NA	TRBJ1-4	TGTGCCAGCAGAGGGTCAGGGGGCTCTAATGAAAAACTGTTTTTT	CASRGSGGSNEKLFF
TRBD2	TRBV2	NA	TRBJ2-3	TGTGCCAGCAGCCTCCCCACTAGCGGGGGGGCCCCAGATACGCAGTATTTT	CASSLPTSGGAPDTQYF
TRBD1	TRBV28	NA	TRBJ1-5	TGTGCCAGCACCCCAAGGAGGGGGCATCAGCCCCAGCATTTT	CASTPRRGHQPQHF
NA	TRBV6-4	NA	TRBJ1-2	TGTGCCAGCAGACCCAACCTGAGAACCTATGGCTACACCTTC	CASRPNLRTYGYTF
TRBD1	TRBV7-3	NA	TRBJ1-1	TGTGCCAGCAGCCCCGGACAGGGCGCTGAAGCTTTCTTT	CASSPGQGAEAFF
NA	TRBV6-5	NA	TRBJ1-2	TGTGCCAGCAGCTTTACCACCGGGAATAACTATGGCTACACCTTC	CASSFTTGNNYGYTF
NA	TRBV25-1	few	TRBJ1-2	TGTGCCAGCAGTGAGACCAGGGGAGATGGCTACACCTTC	CASSETRGDGYTF
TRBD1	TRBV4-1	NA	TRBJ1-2	TGCGCCAGCAGCCAAGACCGGGACAGGTTCTATGGCTACACCTTC	CASSQDRDRFYGYTF
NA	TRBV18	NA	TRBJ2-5	TGTGCCAGCTCACCAGGTGGACAGAAAGAGACCCAGTACTTC	CASSPGGQKETQYF
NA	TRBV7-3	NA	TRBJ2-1	TGTGCCAGCAGCTTAAGGCGGGGCACCTCACTGTTCTTC	CASSLRRGTSLFF
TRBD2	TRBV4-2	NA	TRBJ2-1	TGTGCCAGCAGCCAAGCTAGCGGGGGGGCTCATGAGCAGTTCTTC	CASSQASGGAHEQFF
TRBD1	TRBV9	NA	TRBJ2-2	TGTGCCAGCAGCGTAGGGGCAGGGGGTCTTCCCGGGGAGCTGTTTTTT	CASSVGAGGLPGELFF
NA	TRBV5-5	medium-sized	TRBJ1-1	TGTGCCAGCAGCTTCGGACAGAATGAAGCTTTCTTT	CASSFGQNEAFF
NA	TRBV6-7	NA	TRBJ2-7	TGTGCCAGCACCGGGATTCCCTACGAGCAGTACTTC	CASTGIPYEQYF
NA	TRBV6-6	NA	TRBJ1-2	TGTGCCAGCAGTAGGGGATTAGTTGGGGATTCACCGGGCTACACCTTC	CASSRGLVGDSPGYTF
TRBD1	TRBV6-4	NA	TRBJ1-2	TGTGCCAGCAGTGGGCGCCGACAGGGGCGAAGGATACGTGGCTATGGCTACACCTTC	CASSGRRQGRRIRGYGYTF
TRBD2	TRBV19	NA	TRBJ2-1	TGTGCCAGTAGTAAGGGGCGGGGGACTAGCGGGGGGGCGAGGTACAATGAGCAGTTCTTC	CASSKGRGTSGGARYNEQFF